These 15 T cell receptor beta chains originate from one sample sequenced in a study of blood T cells in healthy people across ages. A second PCR of roughly 7 to 11 cycles used a sample-barcoded 5' primer and a J-beta primer mix. TCRdb redid the calling of the 5' RACE reads with MiXCR, one entry per CDR3 protein. The profile shows 700,000 or so distinct CDR3 sequences, about 24% of them singletons. The sequenced material came from blood. These receptors all come from a man between 70 and 80 years old in good health.

This clonotype was detected many times. V is TRBV27 and J is TRBJ2-1; 12 bases map to TRBD2. With V trimmed by 5 bases and J by 9 bases, 5 bases remained unmatched. This CDR3 contains 14 residues. Germline V CDR1 and CDR2: MNHEY, SMNVEV (reference sequence). The CDR3, as DNA: TGTGCCAGCAGTGGACTAGCGGGAAGGTTTGAGCAGTTCTTC. Encoded protein: CASSGLAGRFEQFF.

This sequence joins TRBV7-9 and TRBJ2-5; 8 bases are a match to TRBD2. Germline V gives CDR1 SEHNR, CDR2 FQNEAQ (reference sequence). J was trimmed by 2 bases and V by 4 bases; bases with no gene match: 6. The CDR3 runs 15 residues. This chain's CDR3 is CASSSTSEKQETQYF. The CDR3 region has the DNA TGTGCCAGCAGCTCGACTAGCGAGAAACAAGAGACCCAGTACTTC.

This clonotype was counted between two and nine times. This chain connects TRBV2 to TRBJ1-2; the match to TRBD1 covers 12 bases. The germline V gene encodes CDR1 SNHLY and CDR2 FYNNEI. Trimming took 5 bases from V and 7 from J; bases not matched to a gene: 8. This CDR3 is built from 15 residues. The CDR3 reads CASSPPGQGALGYTF. The DNA of the CDR3 is TGTGCCAGCAGTCCCCCGGGACAGGGGGCGCTTGGCTACACCTTC.

The chain uses TRBV12-3 or TRBV12-4 and TRBJ2-3, with 7 bases aligning to TRBD2. Trimming cost V 5 bases and J 1 base; bases outside gene matches: 6. CDR3 length: 15 residues. The CDR3 loop reads CASSKRGGRTDTQYF. DNA for the CDR3: TGTGCCAGCAGTAAACGCGGGGGACGCACAGATACGCAGTATTTT.

This sequence joins TRBV3-1 and TRBJ2-2, with a tentative D call TRBD2 (5 bases). From germline, CDR1 is LGHDT and CDR2 YNNKEL (reference sequence). Trimming cost V 4 bases and J 6 bases, with 12 bases left between them. CDR3 length equals 14 residues. In nucleotides, the CDR3 is TGTGCCAGCAGCCGAGGGAGAGAGGCCGGGGAGCTGTTTTTT. It is translated as CASSRGREAGELFF.

In this sample, this clonotype turned up a few times. DNA for the CDR3: TGTGCCTGGAGCCAGGGGGGCCTAAATGGGGCCCAGCATTTT. Its protein is CAWSQGGLNGAQHF. The chain couples TRBV30 to TRBJ1-5; 7 bases are shared with TRBD1. CDR1 is GTSNPN, CDR2 SVGIG, per germline (reference sequence). This CDR3 spans 14 amino acids. The V gene end was trimmed by 3 bases and the J gene end by 11 bases; junction bases not matched to a gene: 13.

CDR3 sequence (DNA): TGCGCCAGCAGCTCATCCCCGGGACTAGAGGTCAATGAGCAGTTCTTC. It specifies CASSSSPGLEVNEQFF. The chain recombines TRBV5-1 with TRBJ2-1; 8 bases are shared with TRBD2. The CDR3 length is 16 residues. After removal of 3 bases from V and 6 bases from J, the junction contained 11 bases not matched to a gene. The germline gives CDR1 SGHRS, CDR2 YFSETQ.

The chain links TRBV20-1 to TRBJ2-5; 9 positions agree with TRBD1. This CDR3 comprises 17 residues. The germline CDR1 and CDR2 sequences are DFQATT and SNEGSKA (reference sequence). V lost 3 bases to trimming and J lost 2 bases; unmatched junction nucleotides: 13. The CDR3 sequence is CSARPRPPGQGQETQYF. The CDR3 nucleotides are TGCAGTGCTAGGCCCCGTCCCCCGGGACAGGGACAAGAGACCCAGTACTTC.

The rearrangement joins TRBV12-5 to TRBJ2-5; TRBD1 matches 7 bases. This CDR3 has 14 residues. Per germline, CDR1 LGHNT and CDR2 FRNRAP. V was clipped by 6 bases and J by 0 bases; unmatched bases: 4. CDR3 sequence reads: CASGSGTDQETQYF. CDR3 nucleotide sequence: TGTGCTAGTGGGAGTGGGACAGACCAAGAGACCCAGTACTTC.

The chain joins TRBV6-1 to TRBJ1-6; possible D gene TRBD1, 5 bases. Germline CDR1 reads MNHNS; CDR2 reads SASEGT. V gave up 4 bases and J gave up 4 bases, with 8 bases separating them. The CDR3 runs to 14 residues. Here the CDR3 reads CASSADRYNSPLHF. For the CDR3, the DNA is TGTGCCAGCAGTGCAGACAGATATAATTCACCCCTCCACTTT.

V gene TRBV3-1 combines with J gene TRBJ2-7; 7 nucleotides agree with TRBD2. Germline V gives CDR1 LGHDT, CDR2 YNNKEL (reference sequence). Trimming took 1 base from V and 1 from J; bases not matched to a gene: 4. This CDR3 contains 15 residues. In nucleotides, the CDR3 is TGTGCCAGCAGCCAAGTAGCGGGCCCTTCCTACGAGCAGTACTTC. It encodes CASSQVAGPSYEQYF.

In this sample, this clonotype turned up a few times. The chain joins TRBV20-1 to TRBJ2-5; D uncertain. The J call is in doubt because the DNA end fits TRBJ2-7 better. Germline lookup yields CDR1 DFQATT and CDR2 SNEGSKA (reference sequence). This CDR3 contains 15 residues. The CDR3 bases are TGCAGTGCTAGAGCCCAGGCGGCTAGCTCCTACGAGCAGTACTTC. It is translated as CSARAQAASSYEQYF.

This clonotype came up a few times. The CDR3: CASRLARNGTSGSRPDTQYF. In nucleotides, the CDR3 is TGTGCAAGTCGCTTAGCGCGAAACGGGACTAGCGGGAGCAGACCAGATACGCAGTATTTT. The J gene is TRBJ2-3, the V gene TRBV12-2; the table calls TRBD2, which could not be checked here. TRBV12-2 is termed a pseudogene. The CDR3 has 20 residues.

Turning to this clonotype: One junction end does not reproduce the germline sequence, and a read error may be involved. The rearrangement links TRBV7-2 to TRBJ2-1, with 9 nucleotides matching TRBD2. The CDR3 loop spans 13 amino acids. CDR1 is SGHTA, CDR2 FQGNSA, per germline. CDR3 bases: TGTGCCAGCACCTTAGCGGGAGTCGATGAGCAGTTCTTC. The encoded protein is CASTLAGVDEQFF.

At least ten counts were recorded for this clonotype. The chain is built from TRBV18 and TRBJ2-4; D gene uncertain. Looked up from germline, CDR1 is KGHSH and CDR2 is LQKENI. The CDR3 runs to 16 residues. V was cut by 3 bases and J by 0 bases, with 12 bases left in between. CDR3 in DNA: TGTGCCAGCTCACCGGTAAATGATCTAGCCAAAAACATTCAGTACTTC. As protein: CASSPVNDLAKNIQYF.